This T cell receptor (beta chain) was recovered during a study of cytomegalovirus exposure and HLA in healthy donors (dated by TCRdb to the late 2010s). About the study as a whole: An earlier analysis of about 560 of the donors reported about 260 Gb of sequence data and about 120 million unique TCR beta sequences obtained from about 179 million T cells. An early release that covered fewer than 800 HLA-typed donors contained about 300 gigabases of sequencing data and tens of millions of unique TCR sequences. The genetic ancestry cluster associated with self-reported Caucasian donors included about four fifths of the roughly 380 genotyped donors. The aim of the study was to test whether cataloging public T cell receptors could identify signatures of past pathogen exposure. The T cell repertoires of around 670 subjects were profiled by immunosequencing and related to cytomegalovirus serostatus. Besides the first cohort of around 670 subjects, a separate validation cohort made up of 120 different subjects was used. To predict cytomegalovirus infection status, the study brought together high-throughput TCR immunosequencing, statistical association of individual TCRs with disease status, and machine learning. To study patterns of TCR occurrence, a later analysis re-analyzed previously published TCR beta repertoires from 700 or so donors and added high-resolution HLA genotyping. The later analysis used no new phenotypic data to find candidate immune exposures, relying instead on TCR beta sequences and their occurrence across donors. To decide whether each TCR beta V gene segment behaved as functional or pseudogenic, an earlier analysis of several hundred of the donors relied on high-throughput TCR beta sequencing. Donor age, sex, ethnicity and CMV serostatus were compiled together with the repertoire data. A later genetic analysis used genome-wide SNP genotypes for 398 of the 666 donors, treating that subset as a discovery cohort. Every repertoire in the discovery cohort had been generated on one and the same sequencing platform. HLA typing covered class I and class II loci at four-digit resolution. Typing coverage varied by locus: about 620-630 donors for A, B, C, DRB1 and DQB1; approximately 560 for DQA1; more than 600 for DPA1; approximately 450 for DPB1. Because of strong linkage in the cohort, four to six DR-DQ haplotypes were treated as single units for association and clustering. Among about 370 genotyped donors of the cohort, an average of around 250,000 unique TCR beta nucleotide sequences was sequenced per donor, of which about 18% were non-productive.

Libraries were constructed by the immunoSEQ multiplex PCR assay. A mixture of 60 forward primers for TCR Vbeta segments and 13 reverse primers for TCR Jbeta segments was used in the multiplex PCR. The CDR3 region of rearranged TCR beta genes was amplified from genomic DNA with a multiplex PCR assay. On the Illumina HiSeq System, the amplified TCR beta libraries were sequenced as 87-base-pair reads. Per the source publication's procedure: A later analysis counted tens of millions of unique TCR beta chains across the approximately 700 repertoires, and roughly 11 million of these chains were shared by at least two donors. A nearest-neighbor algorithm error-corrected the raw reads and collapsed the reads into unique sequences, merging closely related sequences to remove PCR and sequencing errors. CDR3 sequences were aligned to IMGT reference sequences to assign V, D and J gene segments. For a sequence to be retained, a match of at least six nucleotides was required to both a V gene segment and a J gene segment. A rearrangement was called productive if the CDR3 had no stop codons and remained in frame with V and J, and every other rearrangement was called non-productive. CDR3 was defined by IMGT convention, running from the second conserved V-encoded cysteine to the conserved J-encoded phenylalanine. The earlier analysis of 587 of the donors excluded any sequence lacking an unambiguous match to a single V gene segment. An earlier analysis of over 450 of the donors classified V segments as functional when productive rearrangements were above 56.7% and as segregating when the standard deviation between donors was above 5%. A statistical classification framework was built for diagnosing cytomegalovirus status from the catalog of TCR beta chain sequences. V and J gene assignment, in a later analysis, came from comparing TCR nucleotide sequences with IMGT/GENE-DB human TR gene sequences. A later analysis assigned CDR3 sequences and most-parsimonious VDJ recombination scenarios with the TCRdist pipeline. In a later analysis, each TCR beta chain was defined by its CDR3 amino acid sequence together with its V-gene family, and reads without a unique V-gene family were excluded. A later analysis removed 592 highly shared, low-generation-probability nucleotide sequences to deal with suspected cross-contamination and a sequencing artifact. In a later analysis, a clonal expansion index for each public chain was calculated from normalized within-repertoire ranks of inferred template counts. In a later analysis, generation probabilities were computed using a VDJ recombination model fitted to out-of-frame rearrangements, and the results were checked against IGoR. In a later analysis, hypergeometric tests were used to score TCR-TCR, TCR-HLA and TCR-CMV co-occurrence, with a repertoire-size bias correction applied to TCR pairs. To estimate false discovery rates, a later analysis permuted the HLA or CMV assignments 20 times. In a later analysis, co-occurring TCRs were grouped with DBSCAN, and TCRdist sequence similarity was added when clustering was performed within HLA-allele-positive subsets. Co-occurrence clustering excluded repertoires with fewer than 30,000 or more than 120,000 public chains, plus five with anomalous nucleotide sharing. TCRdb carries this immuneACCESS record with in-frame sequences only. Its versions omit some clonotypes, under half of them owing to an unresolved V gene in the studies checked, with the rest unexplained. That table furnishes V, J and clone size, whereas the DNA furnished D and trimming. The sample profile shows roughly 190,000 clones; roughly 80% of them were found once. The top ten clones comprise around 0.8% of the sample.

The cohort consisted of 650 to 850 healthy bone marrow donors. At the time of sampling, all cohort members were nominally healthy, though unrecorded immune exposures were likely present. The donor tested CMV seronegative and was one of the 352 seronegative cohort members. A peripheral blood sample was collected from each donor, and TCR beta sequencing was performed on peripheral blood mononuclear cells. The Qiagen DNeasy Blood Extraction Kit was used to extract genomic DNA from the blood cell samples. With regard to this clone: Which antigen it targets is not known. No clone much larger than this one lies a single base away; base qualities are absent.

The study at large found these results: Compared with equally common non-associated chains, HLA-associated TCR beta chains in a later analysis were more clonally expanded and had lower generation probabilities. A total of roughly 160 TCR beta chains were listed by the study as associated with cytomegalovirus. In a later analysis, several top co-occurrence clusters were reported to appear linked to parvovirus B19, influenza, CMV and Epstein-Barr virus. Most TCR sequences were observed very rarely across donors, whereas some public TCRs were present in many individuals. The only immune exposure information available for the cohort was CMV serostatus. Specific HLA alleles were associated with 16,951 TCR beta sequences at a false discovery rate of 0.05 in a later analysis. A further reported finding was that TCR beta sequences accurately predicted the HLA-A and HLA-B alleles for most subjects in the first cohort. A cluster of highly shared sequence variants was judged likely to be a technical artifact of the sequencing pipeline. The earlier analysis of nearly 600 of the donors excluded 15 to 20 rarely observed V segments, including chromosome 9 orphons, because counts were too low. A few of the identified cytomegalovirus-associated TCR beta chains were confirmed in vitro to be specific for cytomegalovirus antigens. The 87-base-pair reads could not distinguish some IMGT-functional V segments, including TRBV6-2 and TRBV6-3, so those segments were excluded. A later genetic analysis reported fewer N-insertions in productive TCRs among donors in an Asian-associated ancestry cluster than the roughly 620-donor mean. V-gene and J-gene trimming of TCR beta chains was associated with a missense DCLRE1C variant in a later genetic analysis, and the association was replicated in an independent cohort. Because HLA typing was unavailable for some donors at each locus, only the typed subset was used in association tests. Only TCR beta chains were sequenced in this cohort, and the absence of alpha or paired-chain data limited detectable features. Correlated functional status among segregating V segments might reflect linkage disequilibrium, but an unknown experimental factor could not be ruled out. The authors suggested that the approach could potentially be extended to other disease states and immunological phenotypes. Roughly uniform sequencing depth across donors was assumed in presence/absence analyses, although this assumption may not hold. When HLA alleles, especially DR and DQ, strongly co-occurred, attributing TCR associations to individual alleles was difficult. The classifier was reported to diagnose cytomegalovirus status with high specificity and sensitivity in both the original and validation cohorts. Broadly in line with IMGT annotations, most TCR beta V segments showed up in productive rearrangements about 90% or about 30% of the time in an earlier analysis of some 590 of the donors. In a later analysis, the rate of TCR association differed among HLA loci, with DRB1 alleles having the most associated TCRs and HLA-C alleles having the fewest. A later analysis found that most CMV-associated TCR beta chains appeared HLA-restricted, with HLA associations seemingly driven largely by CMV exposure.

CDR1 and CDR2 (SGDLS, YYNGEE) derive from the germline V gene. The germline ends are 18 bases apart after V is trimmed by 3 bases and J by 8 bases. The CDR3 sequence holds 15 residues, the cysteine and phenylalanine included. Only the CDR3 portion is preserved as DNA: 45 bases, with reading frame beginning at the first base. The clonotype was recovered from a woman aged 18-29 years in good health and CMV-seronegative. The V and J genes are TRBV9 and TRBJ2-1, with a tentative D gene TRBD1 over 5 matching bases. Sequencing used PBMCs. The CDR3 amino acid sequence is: CASSAEILTRDEQFF. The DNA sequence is TGTGCCAGCAGCGCCGAGATCCTCACCAGGGATGAGCAGTTCTTC.